This TCR beta chain was identified during a study of blood T cell repertoires in COVID-19. At the level of the study: Material from acute and convalescent COVID-19 was sourced from the United States, Italy and Spain. PBMCs, B-cell-depleted T cells, or T cells were the source of the cDNA or gDNA that made up the material.

CDR1 and CDR2 (germline): LNHDA, SQIVND (reference sequence). V dropped 4 bases and J dropped 3; count of bases not matched to a gene: 6. There are 14 residues in the CDR3. Methods used by the authors: Cell counts per sample came from amplifying reference gene primers. Produced via immunoSEQ multiplex PCR; TCRdb's table is partial and in-frame only. D and trimming were read from the DNA, whereas the V and J calls and clone size are those reported in that table. Seen here are some 250,000 clones, about 83% observed once, and the top ten hold 12%. The V gene is TRBV19, the J gene TRBJ2-7; 7 nucleotides align to TRBD1. The sequenced sample consisted of peripheral blood. The source of this sequence is a man of 80 years or more with acute or convalescent COVID-19. CDR3 sequence (DNA): TGTGCCAGTAGTAGGACAGGTTCCGGCTACGAGCAGTACTTC. It codes for CASSRTGSGYEQYF.